These 9 T cell receptor beta chains were all obtained from the same sample, sequenced in a study of T cell repertoires in cytomegalovirus infection. These receptors' antigens are unknown. TCRdb independently ran MiXCR on the reads; one entry per CDR3 protein. The sample includes approximately 990,000 distinct CDR3 sequences, 30% to 40% seen only once; the top ten take 13%. The sample was cultured CD8+ T cells from PBMCs, taken from culture after CMV antigen stimulation. The source is a human donor in good health (CMV status not recorded). Some clones in this sample may be carry-over from other donors' samples.

The chain uses TRBV3-1 and TRBJ2-2; D uncertain. The V and J ends lost 1 base and 9 bases respectively, with 6 bases between them. Germline assignment: CDR1 LGHDT and CDR2 YNNKEL (reference sequence). The CDR3 extends over 12 amino acids. The CDR3 here is CASSQGRRELFF. CDR3 DNA sequence: TGTGCCAGCAGCCAAGGAAGGAGGGAGCTGTTTTTT.

This chain joins TRBV19 and TRBJ1-1; no clear D gene. CDR1 and CDR2 from the germline V gene are LNHDA and SQIVND (reference sequence). V was pared by 3 bases and J by 0 bases, with 11 bases between. The CDR3 length is 15 residues. The CDR3 loop reads CASSIGSAMNTEAFF. Here the CDR3 DNA reads TGTGCCAGTAGTATTGGTTCGGCTATGAACACTGAAGCTTTCTTT.

This chain connects TRBV6-1 to TRBJ1-2; 9 bases are a match to TRBD1. Germline values: CDR1 MNHNS, CDR2 SASEGT. The CDR3 sequence is 13 residues long. With V trimmed by 8 bases and J by 7 bases, 8 bases remained unmatched. The CDR3 nucleotides read TGTGCCAGCGAGCCGGGACAGGGATCTGGCTACACCTTC. Translation: CASEPGQGSGYTF.

There are a few counts of this clonotype. V is TRBV7-2 and J is TRBJ2-7; 7 nucleotides match TRBD1. This CDR3 is 16 amino acids long. J was trimmed by 4 bases and V by 8 bases; bases with no gene match: 17. Germline CDR1 and CDR2: SGHTA and FQGNSA. The chain's CDR3 is CASSFGLGQPSYEQYV. CDR3 DNA: TGTGCCAGCTCCTTTGGGTTGGGACAGCCGTCGTACGAGCAGTACGTC.

This chain uses TRBV27 with TRBJ1-2; TRBD1 is a possible D gene (5 bases). The CDR3 loop spans 14 amino acids. Between the trimmed V and J ends, which lost 8 bases and 9 bases, there was a span of 22 bases. Germline V gives CDR1 MNHEY, CDR2 SMNVEV (reference sequence). CDR3 bases: TGTGCCAGCTCCTCTCAGGGCCCCTTAGATAGCTACACCTTC. Translated, it gives CASSSQGPLDSYTF.

CDR3 coding DNA: TGTGTCCTCGGGGAACCCAGCTACGAGCAGTACTTC. It specifies CVLGEPSYEQYF. V and J are TRBV6-5 and TRBJ2-7, with D possibly TRBD2 on 5 matching bases. The germline gives CDR1 MNHEY, CDR2 SVGAGI. CDR3 length equals 12 residues.

The V call is TRBV19, the J call TRBJ1-5; D is perhaps TRBD1 (5 bases). Trimming shortened V by 3 bases and J by 7 bases, and 16 bases separated the two germline ends. The V gene's germline CDR1 is LNHDA and CDR2 SQIVND (reference sequence). This CDR3 region has 15 residues. Here the CDR3 reads CASSIKVGVWQPQHF. In DNA form, the CDR3 reads TGTGCCAGTAGTATCAAAGTGGGGGTTTGGCAGCCCCAGCATTTT.

The genes are TRBV7-9 and TRBJ2-1; 11 nucleotides agree with TRBD1. This CDR3 is built from 16 residues. Germline V gene data show CDR1 as SEHNR and CDR2 as FQNEAQ (reference sequence). V trimming: 4 bases; J trimming: 7 bases; junction bases outside the gene matches: 9. The CDR3 protein is CASSSTGTGGMNEQFF. The CDR3 region has the DNA TGTGCCAGCAGCTCGACCGGGACAGGGGGTATGAATGAGCAGTTCTTC. Full variable domain (outside the CDR3, taken from reference TRBV7-9 and TRBJ2-1): DTGVSQNPRHKITKRGQNVTFRCDPISEHNRLYWYRQTLGQGPEFLTYFQNEAQLEKSRLLSDRFSAERPKGSFSTLEIQRTEQGDSAMYLCASSSTGTGGMNEQFFGPGTRLTVL.

The V call is TRBV9, the J call TRBJ2-1, with D perhaps being TRBD1 or TRBD2 (5 bases each). Germline CDR1 and CDR2: SGDLS and YYNGEE. There are 13 residues in the CDR3. V shed 7 bases and J shed 3 bases, with 11 bases lying between them. CDR3 amino acids: CASGDGLYNEQFF. CDR3 coding DNA: TGTGCCAGCGGGGACGGGCTCTACAATGAGCAGTTCTTC.